The TCR beta chain under discussion was sequenced for a study of early stage breast cancer tumors. Study-wide background: Eight ER+/PR+/HER2- tumors were invasive ductal; a few were invasive lobular.

A remark on this clone: As yet, its antigen is unknown.

Points from the study as a whole: In 14 of 16 patients, blood comparison separated tumor from normal breast. Tumors had roughly 2.5-fold higher T cell density than normal breast.

Each sample had two DNA replicates, approximately 0.5 ug blood or roughly 1.5 ug tissue. Clones were read by immunoSEQ multiplex PCR, and TCRdb kept only the in-frame ones, dropping some. The sample contains over 45,000 clones, approximately 83% of which appear only once. The sequenced material came from blood. This clonotype was sampled from a person aged 50-59 years with breast cancer.

The CDR3 coding sequence is TGTGCCAGCAGCCAAGATTACAGGACCAATCAGCCCCAGCATTTT. Amino acids: CASSQDYRTNQPQHF. This chain links TRBV4-2 with TRBJ1-5, with D perhaps TRBD1 (5 bases). This CDR3 comprises 15 residues. V dropped 0 bases and J dropped 3 bases, with 9 bases sitting between them. Per germline, CDR1 LGHNA and CDR2 YNFKEQ.